This passage covers 32 T cell receptor beta chains from one sample sequenced in a study of blood T cell repertoires in COVID-19. Generated by immunoSEQ multiplex PCR, the TCRdb table keeps only in-frame clones and is missing some. The table includes 250,000 to 300,000 clones, 85% to 90% detected once. Specimen: PBMCs or T cells enriched from blood (not recorded which). These receptors came from a young man who had recovered from COVID-19.

The chain recombines TRBV28 with TRBJ1-5, with 9 positions matching TRBD1. Unmatched junction bases numbered 5, after V lost 6 bases and J lost 2 bases. This CDR3 comprises 15 residues. Germline CDR1 is MDHEN and CDR2 is SYDVKM. CDR3 sequence: CASRLTGGGNQPQHF. CDR3 coding DNA: TGTGCCAGCAGACTGACAGGGGGTGGCAATCAGCCCCAGCATTTT.

The chain recombines TRBV28 with TRBJ1-5, with D unclear. Germline CDR1 reads MDHEN; CDR2 reads SYDVKM. This CDR3 is 15 amino acids long. The V and J ends lost 4 bases and 0 bases respectively, with 10 bases between them. Here the CDR3 reads CASSSYPTSNQPQHF. For the CDR3, the DNA is TGTGCCAGCAGTTCGTACCCTACTAGCAATCAGCCCCAGCATTTT.

As for this clone: Other DNA sequences in this sample translate to the same CDR3. The chain couples TRBV28 to TRBJ1-1; D unresolved. Germline-derived CDR1 and CDR2 are MDHEN and SYDVKM. There are 12 residues in the CDR3. V was trimmed by 4 bases and J by 4 bases, leaving 7 bases between them. CDR3 region: CASSSGSTEAFF. The DNA of the CDR3 is TGTGCCAGCAGTTCGGGAAGCACTGAAGCTTTCTTT.

In this sample, this clone turned up once. The chain links TRBV11-2 to TRBJ2-3, with D unclear. Germline V gene sequence: CDR1 SGHAT, CDR2 FQNNGV. The CDR3 totals 13 residues. Trimming took 7 bases from V and 0 from J, leaving 8 bases between them. This chain's CDR3 is CASTTSSTDTQYF. CDR3 DNA: TGTGCCAGCACGACTTCTAGCACAGATACGCAGTATTTT.

The chain recombines TRBV19 with TRBJ1-1, with D possibly matching TRBD1 (6 bases). The CDR3 runs to 15 residues. The germline CDR1 and CDR2 sequences are LNHDA and SQIVND (reference sequence). With 4 bases removed from V and 0 bases from J, the gap between germline ends came to 12 bases. CDR3 in amino acids: CASSRVDSVNTEAFF. The CDR3 coding sequence is TGTGCCAGTAGTAGAGTGGACAGCGTGAACACTGAAGCTTTCTTT. The variable domain in full, completed from reference TRBV19 and TRBJ1-1, reads DGGITQSPKYLFRKEGQNVTLSCEQNLNHDAMYWYRQDPGQGLRLIYYSQIVNDFQKGDIAEGYSVSREKKESFPLTVTSAQKNPTAFYLCASSRVDSVNTEAFFGQGTRLTVV.

The chain links TRBV24-1 to TRBJ2-7; 8 nucleotides agree with TRBD2. V lost 6 bases to trimming and J lost 3 bases; unmatched junction nucleotides: 6. This CDR3 has 14 amino acids. The germline V gene has CDR1 KGHDR and CDR2 SFDVKD. Here the CDR3 DNA reads TGTGCCACCAGTACGGACGGGAGGGGCTACGAGCAGTACTTC. Encoded protein: CATSTDGRGYEQYF.

The chain uses TRBV11-2 and TRBJ2-3, with D possibly being TRBD2 (5 bases). Germline CDR1 is SGHAT and CDR2 is FQNNGV. Trimming stripped 1 base from V and 1 base from J, with 9 bases between. CDR3 size: 15 residues. Here the CDR3 DNA reads TGTGCCAGCAGCTTAGTGACCGGGGGCACAGATACGCAGTATTTT. Amino acid sequence: CASSLVTGGTDTQYF. Together with reference TRBV11-2 and TRBJ2-3, the CDR3 gives the full variable domain: EAGVAQSPRYKIIEKRQSVAFWCNPISGHATLYWYQQILGQGPKLLIQFQNNGVVDDSQLPKDRFSAERLKGVDSTLKIQPAKLEDSAVYLCASSLVTGGTDTQYFGPGTRLTVL.

This clone was seen once. The genes are TRBV11-2 and TRBJ2-7, with D tentatively TRBD2 (5 bases). Germline V gives CDR1 SGHAT, CDR2 FQNNGV. Trimming removed 1 base from V and 1 base from J, with 14 bases in between. The CDR3 is 16 residues long. For the CDR3, the DNA is TGTGCCAGCAGCTTAGGGTTGGCTAGCTTTTCCTACGAGCAGTACTTC. This gives the protein CASSLGLASFSYEQYF.

The genes are TRBV28 and TRBJ2-2; 10 bases fit TRBD2. The CDR3 runs 16 residues. The V segment lost 3 bases and the J segment 0 bases; nucleotides outside the gene matches: 1. Germline CDR1 and CDR2: MDHEN and SYDVKM. Here the CDR3 DNA reads TGTGCCAGCAGTTTTCTAGCGGGAGCGAACACCGGGGAGCTGTTTTTT. This translates into CASSFLAGANTGELFF.

The J gene is TRBJ1-2, the V gene TRBV28; 11 bases agree with TRBD1. From germline, CDR1 is MDHEN and CDR2 SYDVKM. CDR3 size: 14 residues. With V trimmed by 2 bases and J by 5 bases, 1 base remained unmatched. The CDR3 nucleotides are TGTGCCAGCAGTTTAGGGACAGGGGGATATGGCTACACCTTC. Translation: CASSLGTGGYGYTF.

The chain is built from TRBV18 and TRBJ1-1; the D gene is possibly TRBD1 (5 bases). Germline V gene sequence: CDR1 KGHSH, CDR2 LQKENI. V was cut by 3 bases and J by 1 base, with 18 bases left in between. This CDR3 is 17 amino acids long. As DNA, the CDR3 is TGTGCCAGCTCACCCCTAACAGTCCGGGGGGGGAACACTGAAGCTTTCTTT. Translated, it gives CASSPLTVRGGNTEAFF.

The chain has TRBV5-1 and TRBJ1-3, with D possibly matching TRBD1 (5 bases). V shed 0 bases and J shed 0 bases, with 10 bases lying between them. The CDR3 has 16 amino acids. Per the germline V gene, CDR1 is SGHRS and CDR2 is YFSETQ. CDR3 nucleotide sequence: TGCGCCAGCAGCTTGGTAGGGGCGAGCTCTGGAAACACCATATATTTT. It codes for CASSLVGASSGNTIYF.

The chain carries TRBV2 and TRBJ1-2; D is undetermined. Trimming took off 6 bases at V and 1 base at J, with 9 bases between the two ends. CDR3 length: 13 amino acids. Germline V lookup: CDR1 SNHLY, CDR2 FYNNEI. The CDR3: CASRITVNYGYTF. The CDR3 DNA reads as TGTGCCAGCAGGATTACAGTTAACTATGGCTACACCTTC. The entire variable domain, with the rest obtained from reference TRBV2 and TRBJ1-2, is as follows: EPEVTQTPSHQVTQMGQEVILRCVPISNHLYFYWYRQILGQKVEFLVSFYNNEISEKSEIFDDQFSVERPDGSNFTLKIRSTKLEDSAMYFCASRITVNYGYTFGSGTRLTVV.

This chain uses TRBV5-1 with TRBJ1-5; D is perhaps TRBD1 (6 bases). CDR3 length equals 15 residues. The V gene's germline CDR1 is SGHRS and CDR2 YFSETQ. Deletions cut 0 bases from V and 6 bases from J, with 13 bases between. For the CDR3, the DNA is TGCGCCAGCAGCTTGGAAGGGGGATCTACTCAGCCCCAGCATTTT. Its protein product is CASSLEGGSTQPQHF.

The rearrangement joins TRBV6-5 to TRBJ1-2; D remains ambiguous. The CDR3 extends over 15 amino acids. The germline V and J ends were trimmed by 6 bases and 4 bases, with 18 bases remaining between them. The V gene's germline CDR1 is MNHEY and CDR2 SVGAGI. The CDR3, as DNA: TGTGCCAGCAGCCCACCCCTGGGAGTCGTCTATGGCTACACCTTC. The encoded protein is CASSPPLGVVYGYTF.

The chain links TRBV4-1 to TRBJ2-5, with TRBD1 matching over 8 bases. Unmatched junction bases numbered 12, after V lost 4 bases and J lost 5 bases. CDR3 length equals 16 residues. Germline V gene lookup returns CDR1 MGHRA and CDR2 YSYEKL. DNA for the CDR3: TGCGCCAGCAGCCTTAGTCCCGGGACAGGTGTGGAGACCCAGTACTTC. Protein sequence: CASSLSPGTGVETQYF.

The chain employs TRBV7-9 and TRBJ2-1; 8 bases agree with TRBD2. J lost 3 bases, V lost 6 bases, and 7 bases had no gene match. Germline CDR1 reads SEHNR; CDR2 reads FQNEAQ (reference sequence). The CDR3 has 15 amino acids. Written as DNA, the CDR3 is TGTGCCAGCAGTCCCGGACTAGCATACTACAATGAGCAGTTCTTC. Its translation: CASSPGLAYYNEQFF.

The V gene is TRBV27, the J gene TRBJ2-2; TRBD1 aligns across 8 bases. The germline gives CDR1 MNHEY, CDR2 SMNVEV (reference sequence). This CDR3 spans 16 amino acids. V shed 4 bases, J shed 4 bases, and the junction held 8 bases outside the gene matches. The CDR3 spells CASSSRGRYGTGELFF. DNA for the CDR3: TGTGCCAGCAGTTCCAGGGGGCGGTACGGCACCGGGGAGCTGTTTTTT.

This clone was seen once. The chain joins TRBV3-1 (or the pseudogene TRBV3-2) to TRBJ2-7; 7 bases line up with TRBD2. The CDR3 totals 14 residues. Germline V gene data show CDR1 as LGHDT and CDR2 as YNNKEL (reference sequence). J lost 5 bases, V lost 6 bases, and 10 bases had no gene match. CDR3 DNA: TGTGCCAGCAGTGGGAGGGGTTACGAAAACGAGCAGTACTTC. Translated: CASSGRGYENEQYF.

The rearrangement uses TRBV5-1 and TRBJ1-2; 8 bases map to TRBD1. J lost 8 bases, V lost 0 bases, and 6 bases had no gene match. The CDR3 is 14 amino acids. Germline V gene lookup returns CDR1 SGHRS and CDR2 YFSETQ. The CDR3 DNA reads TGCGCCAGCAGCTTGGGACAGGGGATGGCGGGCTACACCTTC. The encoded protein is CASSLGQGMAGYTF. The full variable domain, rest sourced from reference TRBV5-1 and TRBJ1-2, is KAGVTQTPRYLIKTRGQQVTLSCSPISGHRSVSWYQQTPGQGLQFLFEYFSETQRNKGNFPGRFSGRQFSNSRSEMNVSTLELGDSALYLCASSLGQGMAGYTFGSGTRLTVV.

The chain combines TRBV29-1 with TRBJ2-5; the match to TRBD1 covers 9 bases. V shed 7 bases, J shed 5 bases, and the junction held 11 bases outside the gene matches. Germline V lookup: CDR1 SQVTM, CDR2 ANQGSEA. The CDR3 has 14 amino acids. CDR3 in DNA: TGCAGCGCCCGGGACAGGGTCGCCAGGGAGACCCAGTACTTC. Its translation: CSARDRVARETQYF.

The genes are TRBV9 and TRBJ2-7; 8 bases align to TRBD1. Losses at the gene ends were 4 bases for V and 5 bases for J; bases not matched to a gene: 8. The CDR3 runs to 14 residues. In germline, CDR1 is SGDLS, CDR2 YYNGEE. CDR3 in DNA: TGTGCCAGCAGCCCCGGGACAGGTGTTAACGAGCAGTACTTC. Protein sequence: CASSPGTGVNEQYF.

The chain employs TRBV7-9 and TRBJ2-2; D call uncertain. Trimming left V 3 bases short and J 5 bases short, with 7 bases between. The CDR3 loop spans 13 amino acids. Per germline, CDR1 SEHNR and CDR2 FQNEAQ (reference sequence). The CDR3 bases are TGTGCCAGCAGCTTCCCCGGTACCGGGGAGCTGTTTTTT. Translated, it gives CASSFPGTGELFF.

This clone was seen once. The V gene is TRBV19, the J gene TRBJ2-1; 13 bases map to TRBD2. Trimming cost V 3 bases and J 2 bases; bases outside gene matches: 4. The CDR3 totals 17 residues. CDR1 is LNHDA and CDR2 is SQIVND in the germline V gene (reference sequence). Here the CDR3 reads CASSIRTSGRAYNEQFF. The CDR3 nucleotides are TGTGCCAGTAGTATCCGGACTAGCGGGAGAGCCTACAATGAGCAGTTCTTC.

The chain joins TRBV30 to TRBJ1-2; 9 bases match TRBD1. Per the germline V gene, CDR1 is GTSNPN and CDR2 is SVGIG (reference sequence). The CDR3 loop spans 17 amino acids. V lost 5 bases and J lost 4; bases outside the gene matches: 17. The CDR3 DNA follows: TGTGCCTGGGAATCGACTGAAAGGACAGGGGTTATCTATGGCTACACCTTC. Translation: CAWESTERTGVIYGYTF. Filled out from reference TRBV30 and TRBJ1-2, the complete variable domain reads SQTIHQWPATLVQPVGSPLSLECTVEGTSNPNLYWYRQAAGRGLQLLFYSVGIGQISSEVPQNLSASRPQDRQFILSSKKLLLSDSGFYLCAWESTERTGVIYGYTFGSGTRLTVV.

Remarks on this clone: Other DNA sequences from this sample encode an identical CDR3 as well. This sequence joins TRBV30 and TRBJ2-5; TRBD1 aligns across 8 bases. Germline-derived CDR1 and CDR2 are GTSNPN and SVGIG (reference sequence). V lost 2 bases and J lost 5; bases outside the gene matches: 4. CDR3 length: 13 residues. The CDR3 nucleotides are TGTGCCTGGAGTAGACAGGGGAGGGAGACCCAGTACTTC. Protein: CAWSRQGRETQYF.

The chain couples TRBV11-1 to TRBJ2-5; D unresolved. V was pared by 5 bases and J by 5 bases, with 9 bases between. The CDR3 covers 12 residues. Germline loops: CDR1 SGHAT, CDR2 FQDESV (reference sequence). Here the CDR3 DNA reads TGTGCCAGCAGCCCCGCGGCGGAGACCCAGTACTTC. Amino acids: CASSPAAETQYF.

V and J are TRBV6-5 and TRBJ1-4; D might be TRBD1 (5 bases). Looked up from germline, CDR1 is MNHEY and CDR2 is SVGAGI. This CDR3 has 14 residues. V was cut by 6 bases and J by 8 bases, with 16 bases left in between. CDR3 protein: CASSRVLKGEKLFF. In DNA form, the CDR3 reads TGTGCCAGCAGCAGGGTCCTTAAGGGCGAAAAACTGTTTTTT.

V usage is TRBV12-5 and J usage is TRBJ1-5, with TRBD1 identical over 8 bases. The length of the CDR3 is 14 residues. Unmatched junction bases numbered 5, after V lost 4 bases and J lost 6 bases. Germline assignment: CDR1 LGHNT and CDR2 FRNRAP. The CDR3 DNA is TGTGCTAGTGGTTCGGACAGGGCGGTTCAGCCCCAGCATTTT. Translating it yields CASGSDRAVQPQHF.

This chain joins TRBV5-4 and TRBJ1-2; 7 bases line up with TRBD1. The length of the CDR3 is 14 residues. Trimming took 3 bases from V and 4 from J; bases not matched to a gene: 6. CDR1 and CDR2 (germline): SGHNT, YYREEE (reference sequence). Written as DNA, the CDR3 is TGTGCCAGCAGCTCGGCAGGGGGTGCCTATGGCTACACCTTC. Translating it yields CASSSAGGAYGYTF.

The chain recombines TRBV6-4 with TRBJ2-7; 7 nucleotides line up with TRBD1. V lost 4 bases, J lost 0 bases, and 12 bases stayed unmatched. Germline loops: CDR1 MRHNA, CDR2 SNTAGT. This CDR3 region has 17 residues. The CDR3 reads CASSGLVPGTVSYEQYF. The CDR3 DNA reads TGTGCCAGCAGTGGCCTCGTACCCGGGACAGTCTCCTACGAGCAGTACTTC.

V gene TRBV4-2 combines with J gene TRBJ2-4; no clear D. V shed 0 bases and J shed 8 bases, with 11 bases lying between them. CDR3 length: 14 amino acids. Germline V gene lookup returns CDR1 LGHNA and CDR2 YNFKEQ. The CDR3 spells CASSQDPGGDIQYF. In nucleotides, the CDR3 is TGTGCCAGCAGCCAAGATCCAGGTGGCGACATTCAGTACTTC.